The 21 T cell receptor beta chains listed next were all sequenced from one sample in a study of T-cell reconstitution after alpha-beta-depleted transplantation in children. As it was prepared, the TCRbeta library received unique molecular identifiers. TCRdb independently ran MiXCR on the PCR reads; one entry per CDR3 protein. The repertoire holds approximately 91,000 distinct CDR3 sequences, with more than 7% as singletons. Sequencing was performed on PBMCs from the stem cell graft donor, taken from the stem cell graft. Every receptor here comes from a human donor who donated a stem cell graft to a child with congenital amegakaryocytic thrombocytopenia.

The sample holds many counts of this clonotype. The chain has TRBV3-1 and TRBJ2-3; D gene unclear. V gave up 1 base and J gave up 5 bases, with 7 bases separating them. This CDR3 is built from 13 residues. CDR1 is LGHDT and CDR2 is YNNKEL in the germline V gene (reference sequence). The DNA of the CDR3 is TGTGCCAGCAGCCAAGCCGCCCGAGATACGCAGTATTTT. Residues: CASSQAARDTQYF.

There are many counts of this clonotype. The CDR3 DNA sequence: TGCGCCAGCAGCACCCGGACTAGCGGGGACACAGATACGCAGTATTTT. Encoded protein: CASSTRTSGDTDTQYF. The chain couples TRBV5-1 to TRBJ2-3; TRBD2 aligns across 12 bases. The CDR3 runs 16 residues. The germline V gene has CDR1 SGHRS and CDR2 YFSETQ. The V gene end was trimmed by 4 bases and the J gene end by 2 bases; junction bases not matched to a gene: 5.

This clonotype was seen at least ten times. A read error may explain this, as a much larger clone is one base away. CDR3 region: CASSLGGLAKNSQYF. CDR3 bases: TGCGCCAGCAGCTTGGGCGGGCTTGCCAAAAACAGTCAGTACTTC. The V call is TRBV5-1, the J call TRBJ2-4; a possible D gene is TRBD2 (5 bases). This CDR3 has 15 residues. Germline V gives CDR1 SGHRS, CDR2 YFSETQ.

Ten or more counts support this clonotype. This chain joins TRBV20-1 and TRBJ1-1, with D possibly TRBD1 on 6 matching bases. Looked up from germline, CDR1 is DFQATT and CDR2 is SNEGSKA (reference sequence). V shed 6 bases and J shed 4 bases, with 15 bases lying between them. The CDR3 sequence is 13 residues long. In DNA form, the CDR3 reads TGCAGTGCCCTCGGACAGAGCTCCACTGAAGCTTTCTTT. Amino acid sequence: CSALGQSSTEAFF.

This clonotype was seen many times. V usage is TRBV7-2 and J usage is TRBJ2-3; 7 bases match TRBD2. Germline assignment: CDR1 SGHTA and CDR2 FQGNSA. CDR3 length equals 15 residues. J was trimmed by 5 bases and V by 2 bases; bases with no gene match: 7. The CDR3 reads CASSLPAGRKDTQYF. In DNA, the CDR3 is TGTGCCAGCAGCTTACCAGCGGGGCGGAAAGATACGCAGTATTTT.

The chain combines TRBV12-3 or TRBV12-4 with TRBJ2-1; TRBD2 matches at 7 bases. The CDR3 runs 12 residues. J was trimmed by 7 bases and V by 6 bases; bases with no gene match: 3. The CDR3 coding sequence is TGTGCCAGCAGCGTTAGCGGGAATGAGCAGTTCTTC. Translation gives CASSVSGNEQFF.

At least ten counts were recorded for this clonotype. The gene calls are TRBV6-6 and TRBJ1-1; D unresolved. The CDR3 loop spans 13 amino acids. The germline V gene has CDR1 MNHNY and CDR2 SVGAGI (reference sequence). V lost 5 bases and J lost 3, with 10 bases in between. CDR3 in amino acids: CASSAYMDTEAFF. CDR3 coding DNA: TGTGCCAGCAGTGCTTATATGGACACTGAAGCTTTCTTT.

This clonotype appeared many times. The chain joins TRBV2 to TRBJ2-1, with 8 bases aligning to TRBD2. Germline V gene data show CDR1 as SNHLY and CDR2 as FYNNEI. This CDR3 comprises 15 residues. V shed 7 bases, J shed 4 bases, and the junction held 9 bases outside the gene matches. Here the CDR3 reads CASNAGGPKYNEQFF. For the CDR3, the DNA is TGTGCCAGCAATGCGGGGGGCCCCAAGTACAATGAGCAGTTCTTC.

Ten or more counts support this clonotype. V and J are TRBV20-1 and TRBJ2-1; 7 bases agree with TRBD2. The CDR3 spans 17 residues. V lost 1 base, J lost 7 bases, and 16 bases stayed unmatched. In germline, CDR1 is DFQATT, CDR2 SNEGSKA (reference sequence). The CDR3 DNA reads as TGCAGTGCTAGAGGGGGGAGGGTGGGTAGCGGCCCAAATGAGCAGTTCTTC. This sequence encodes CSARGGRVGSGPNEQFF.

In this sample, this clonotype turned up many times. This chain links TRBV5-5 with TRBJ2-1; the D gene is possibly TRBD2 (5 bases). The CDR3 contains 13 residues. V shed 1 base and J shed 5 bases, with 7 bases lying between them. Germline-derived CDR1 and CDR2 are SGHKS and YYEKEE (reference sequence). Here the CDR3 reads CASSLTGNNEQFF. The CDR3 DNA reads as TGTGCCAGCAGCTTGACGGGGAACAATGAGCAGTTCTTC.

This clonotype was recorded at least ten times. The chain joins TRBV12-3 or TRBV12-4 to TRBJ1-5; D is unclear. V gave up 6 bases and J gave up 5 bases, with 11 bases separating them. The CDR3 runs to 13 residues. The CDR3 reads CASRLDNYQPQHF. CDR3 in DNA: TGTGCCAGCAGGCTAGACAACTATCAGCCCCAGCATTTT.

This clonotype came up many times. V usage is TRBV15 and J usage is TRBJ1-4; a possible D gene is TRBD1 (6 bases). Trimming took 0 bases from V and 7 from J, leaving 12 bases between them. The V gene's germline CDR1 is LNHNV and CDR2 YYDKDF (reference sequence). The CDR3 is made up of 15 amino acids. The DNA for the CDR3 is TGTGCCACCAGCAGAGATAGGGGGTCAGCTGAAAAACTGTTTTTT. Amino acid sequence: CATSRDRGSAEKLFF.

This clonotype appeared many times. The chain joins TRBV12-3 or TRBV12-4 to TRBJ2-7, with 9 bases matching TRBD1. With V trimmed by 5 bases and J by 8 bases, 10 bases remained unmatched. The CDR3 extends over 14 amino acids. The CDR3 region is CASSAGTGFDQQYF. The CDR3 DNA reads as TGTGCCAGCAGTGCCGGGACAGGGTTTGATCAGCAGTACTTC.

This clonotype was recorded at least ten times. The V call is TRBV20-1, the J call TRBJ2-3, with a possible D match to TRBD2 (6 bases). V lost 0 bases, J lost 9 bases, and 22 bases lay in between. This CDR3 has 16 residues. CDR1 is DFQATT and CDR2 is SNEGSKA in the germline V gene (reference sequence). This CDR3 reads CSARDLRGSTAGTQYF. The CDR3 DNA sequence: TGCAGTGCTAGAGATCTTCGCGGATCTACTGCGGGAACGCAGTATTTT.

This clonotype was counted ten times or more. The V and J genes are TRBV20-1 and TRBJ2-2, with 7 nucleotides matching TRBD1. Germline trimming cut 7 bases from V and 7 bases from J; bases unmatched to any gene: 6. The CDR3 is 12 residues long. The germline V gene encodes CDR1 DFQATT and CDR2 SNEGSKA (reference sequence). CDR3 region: CSVKQGSGELFF. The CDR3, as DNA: TGCAGTGTAAAACAGGGGAGCGGGGAGCTGTTTTTT.

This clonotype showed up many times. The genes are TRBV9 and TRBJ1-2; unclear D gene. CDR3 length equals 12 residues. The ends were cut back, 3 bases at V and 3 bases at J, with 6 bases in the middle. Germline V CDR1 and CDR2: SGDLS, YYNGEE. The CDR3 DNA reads TGTGCCAGCAGCGCGGTGGACTATGGCTACACCTTC. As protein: CASSAVDYGYTF.

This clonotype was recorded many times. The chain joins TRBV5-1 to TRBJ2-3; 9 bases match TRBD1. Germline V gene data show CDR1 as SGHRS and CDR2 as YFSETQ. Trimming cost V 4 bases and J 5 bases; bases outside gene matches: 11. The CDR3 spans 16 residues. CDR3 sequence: CASSVGQGLKEDTQYF. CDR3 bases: TGCGCCAGCAGCGTGGGACAGGGCCTCAAGGAAGATACGCAGTATTTT. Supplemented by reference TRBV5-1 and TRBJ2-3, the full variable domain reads KAGVTQTPRYLIKTRGQQVTLSCSPISGHRSVSWYQQTPGQGLQFLFEYFSETQRNKGNFPGRFSGRQFSNSRSEMNVSTLELGDSALYLCASSVGQGLKEDTQYFGPGTRLTVL.

Written as DNA, the CDR3 is TGTGCCAGCAGCCCTTTCCAGGGGAAAAATGGCTACACCTTC. It yields the protein CASSPFQGKNGYTF. V gene TRBV5-5 combines with J gene TRBJ1-2; D might be TRBD1 (6 bases). The CDR3 length is 14 residues. Deletions cut 4 bases from V and 6 bases from J, with 16 bases between. Germline loops: CDR1 SGHKS, CDR2 YYEKEE (reference sequence).

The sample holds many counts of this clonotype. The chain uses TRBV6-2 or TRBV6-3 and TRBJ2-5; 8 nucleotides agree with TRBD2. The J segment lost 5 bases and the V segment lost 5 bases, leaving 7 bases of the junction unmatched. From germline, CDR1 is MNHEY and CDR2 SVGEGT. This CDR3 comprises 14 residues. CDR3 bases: TGTGCCAGCAGTCCGGCCGGGACTAGTGAGACCCAGTACTTC. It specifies CASSPAGTSETQYF.

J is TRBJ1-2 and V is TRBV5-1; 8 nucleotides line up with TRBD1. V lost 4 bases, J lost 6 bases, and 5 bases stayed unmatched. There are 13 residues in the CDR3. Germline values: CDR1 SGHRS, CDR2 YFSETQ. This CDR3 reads CASSPQGVDGYTF. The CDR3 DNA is TGCGCCAGCAGCCCACAGGGGGTAGATGGCTACACCTTC.

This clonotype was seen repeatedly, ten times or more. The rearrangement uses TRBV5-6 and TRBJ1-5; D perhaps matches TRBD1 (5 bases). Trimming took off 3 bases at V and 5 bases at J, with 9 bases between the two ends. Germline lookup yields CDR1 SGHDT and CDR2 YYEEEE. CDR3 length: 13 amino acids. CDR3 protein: CASSSGGYQPQHF. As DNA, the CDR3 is TGTGCCAGCAGCTCGGGGGGTTATCAGCCCCAGCATTTT. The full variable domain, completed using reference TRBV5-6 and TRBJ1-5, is DAGVTQSPTHLIKTRGQQVTLRCSPKSGHDTVSWYQQALGQGPQFIFQYYEEEERQRGNFPDRFSGHQFPNYSSELNVNALLLGDSALYLCASSSGGYQPQHFGDGTRLSIL.